The 2 T cell receptor beta chains reported below all come from one sample, sequenced in a study of shared clonotypes between healthy human individuals. Sequencing was performed with immunoSEQ multiplex PCR; in TCRdb, only in-frame clones are kept and a portion is missing. The table lists 800,000 to 1,200,000 clones, about 84% of them singletons. What was sequenced was memory CD4+ T cells from PBMCs. Subset denoted: CD45RA-negative fraction. All receptors come from a man between 18 and 35 years old in good health. Some clones in this sample may be carry-over from other donors' samples.

The genes are TRBV9 and TRBJ2-1; 12 positions match TRBD2. This CDR3 is built from 15 residues. CDR1 and CDR2 from the germline V gene are SGDLS and YYNGEE. Germline trimming cut 3 bases from V and 9 bases from J; bases unmatched to any gene: 7. The CDR3 region is CASSASGLAGLEQFF. The DNA of the CDR3 is TGTGCCAGCAGCGCCTCGGGACTAGCGGGCCTTGAGCAGTTCTTC.

This chain links TRBV5-1 with TRBJ2-5; unclear D gene. Germline lookup yields CDR1 SGHRS and CDR2 YFSETQ. Trimming took 0 bases from V and 5 from J, leaving 11 bases between them. The CDR3 spans 14 residues. The CDR3: CASSLARATETQYF. The CDR3 nucleotides read TGCGCCAGCAGCTTGGCCCGTGCAACCGAGACCCAGTACTTC.